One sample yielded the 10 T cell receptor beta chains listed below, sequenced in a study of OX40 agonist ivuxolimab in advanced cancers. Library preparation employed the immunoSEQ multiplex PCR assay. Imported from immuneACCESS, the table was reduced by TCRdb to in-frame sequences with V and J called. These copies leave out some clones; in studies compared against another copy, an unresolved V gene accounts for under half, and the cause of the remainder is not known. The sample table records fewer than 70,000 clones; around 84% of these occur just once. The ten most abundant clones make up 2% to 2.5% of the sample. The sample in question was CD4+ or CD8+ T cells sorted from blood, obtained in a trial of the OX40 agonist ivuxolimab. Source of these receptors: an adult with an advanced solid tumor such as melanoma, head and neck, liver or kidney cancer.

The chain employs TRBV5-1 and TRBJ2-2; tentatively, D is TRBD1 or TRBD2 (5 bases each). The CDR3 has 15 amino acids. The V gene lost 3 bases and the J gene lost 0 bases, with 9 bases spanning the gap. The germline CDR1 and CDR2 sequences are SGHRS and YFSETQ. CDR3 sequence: CASSSGTTNTGELFF. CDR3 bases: TGCGCCAGCAGCTCCGGGACCACGAACACCGGGGAGCTGTTTTTT.

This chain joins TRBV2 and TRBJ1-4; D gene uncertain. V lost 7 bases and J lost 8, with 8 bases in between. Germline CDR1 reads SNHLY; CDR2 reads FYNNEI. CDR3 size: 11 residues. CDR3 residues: CASTTEEKLFF. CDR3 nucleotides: TGTGCCAGCACTACGGAAGAAAAACTGTTTTTT.

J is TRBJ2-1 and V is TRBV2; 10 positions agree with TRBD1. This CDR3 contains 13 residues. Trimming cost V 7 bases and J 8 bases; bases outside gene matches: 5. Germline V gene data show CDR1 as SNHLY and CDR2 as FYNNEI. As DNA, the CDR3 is TGTGCCAGCACTCTGGACAGGGGGGATGAGCAGTTCTTC. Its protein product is CASTLDRGDEQFF. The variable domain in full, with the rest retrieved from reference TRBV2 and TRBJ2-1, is EPEVTQTPSHQVTQMGQEVILRCVPISNHLYFYWYRQILGQKVEFLVSFYNNEISEKSEIFDDQFSVERPDGSNFTLKIRSTKLEDSAMYFCASTLDRGDEQFFGPGTRLTVL.

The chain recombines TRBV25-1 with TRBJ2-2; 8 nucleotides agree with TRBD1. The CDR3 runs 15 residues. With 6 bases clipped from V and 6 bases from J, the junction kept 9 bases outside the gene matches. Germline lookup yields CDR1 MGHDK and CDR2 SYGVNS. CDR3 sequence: CASSPGGQGSGELFF. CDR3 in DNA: TGTGCCAGCAGCCCCGGAGGACAGGGTTCCGGGGAGCTGTTTTTT. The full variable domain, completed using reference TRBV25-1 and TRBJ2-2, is EADIYQTPRYLVIGTGKKITLECSQTMGHDKMYWYQQDPGMELHLIHYSYGVNSTEKGDLSSESTVSRIRTEHFPLTLESARPSHTSQYLCASSPGGQGSGELFFGEGSRLTVL.

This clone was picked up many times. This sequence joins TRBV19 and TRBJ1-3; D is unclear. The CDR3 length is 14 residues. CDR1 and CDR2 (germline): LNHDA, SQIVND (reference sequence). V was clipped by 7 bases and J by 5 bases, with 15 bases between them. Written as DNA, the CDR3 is TGTGCCAGTACCCCCGACATGGCACGAAACACCATATATTTT. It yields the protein CASTPDMARNTIYF. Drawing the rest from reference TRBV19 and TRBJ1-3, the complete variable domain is DGGITQSPKYLFRKEGQNVTLSCEQNLNHDAMYWYRQDPGQGLRLIYYSQIVNDFQKGDIAEGYSVSREKKESFPLTVTSAQKNPTAFYLCASTPDMARNTIYFGEGSWLTVV.

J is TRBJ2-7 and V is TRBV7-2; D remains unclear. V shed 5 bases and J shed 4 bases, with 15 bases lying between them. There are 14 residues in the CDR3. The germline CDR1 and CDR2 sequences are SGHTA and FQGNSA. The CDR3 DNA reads TGTGCCAGCAGCCCCTTCCTTGCAAGTTACGAGCAGTACTTC. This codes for CASSPFLASYEQYF.

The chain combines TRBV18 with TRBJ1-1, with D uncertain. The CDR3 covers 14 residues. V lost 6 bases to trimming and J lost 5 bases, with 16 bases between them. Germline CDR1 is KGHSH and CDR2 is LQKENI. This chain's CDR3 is CASSLVGDATEAFF. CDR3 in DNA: TGTGCCAGCTCGTTAGTCGGTGACGCGACTGAAGCTTTCTTT.

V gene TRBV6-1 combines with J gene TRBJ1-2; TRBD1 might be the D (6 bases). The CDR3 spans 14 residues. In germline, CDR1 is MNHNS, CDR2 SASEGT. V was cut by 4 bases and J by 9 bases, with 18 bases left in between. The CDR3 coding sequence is TGTGCCAGCAGTGGACCTGGACAAGGGGGAAGCTACACCTTC. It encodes CASSGPGQGGSYTF.

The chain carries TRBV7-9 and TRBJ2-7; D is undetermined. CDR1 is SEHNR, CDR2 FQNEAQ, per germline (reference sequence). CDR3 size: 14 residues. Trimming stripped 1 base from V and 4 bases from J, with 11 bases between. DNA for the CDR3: TGTGCCAGCAGCTTAGGAGCTGTTGGATACGAGCAGTACTTC. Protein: CASSLGAVGYEQYF.

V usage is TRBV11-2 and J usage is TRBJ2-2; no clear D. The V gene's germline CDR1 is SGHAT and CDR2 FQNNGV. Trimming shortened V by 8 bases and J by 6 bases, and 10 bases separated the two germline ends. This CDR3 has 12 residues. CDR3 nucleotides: TGTGCCAGCGACGGATACTCCGGGGAGCTGTTTTTT. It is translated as CASDGYSGELFF. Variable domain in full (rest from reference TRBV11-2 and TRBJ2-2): EAGVAQSPRYKIIEKRQSVAFWCNPISGHATLYWYQQILGQGPKLLIQFQNNGVVDDSQLPKDRFSAERLKGVDSTLKIQPAKLEDSAVYLCASDGYSGELFFGEGSRLTVL.